There are a few counts of the clone carrying this T cell receptor (beta chain). Its antigen is not identified. Amplification of TCR beta CDR3 regions used RNA as the template. A set of HTBI primers served as the primers for a first-round RT-PCR of the TCR CDR3. TCRdb reanalysed the multiplex PCR reads using MiXCR and keeps one entry per CDR3 protein. Of approximately 510,000 distinct CDR3 sequences in the sample, 40% to 50% were seen once. V lost 8 bases and J 0 bases, leaving 14 bases between the germline ends. Germline V gives CDR1 SGHTA, CDR2 FQGNSA. The CDR3 contains 14 residues. The sample originates from a study of T cells in Graves' hyperthyroidism and ophthalmopathy. Study-level points and caveats: Among clonotypes expanded in thyroid above 0.001, most were also found in blood.

This receptor was taken from an adult woman with Graves' disease, either hyperthyroidism or ophthalmopathy (not recorded which). Specimen: peripheral blood or thyroid tissue (not recorded which). V and J are TRBV7-2 and TRBJ2-7; TRBD1 is a possible D gene (5 bases). The chain's CDR3 is CASGLQESSYEQYF. CDR3 in DNA: TGTGCCAGCGGTCTACAGGAGTCCTCCTACGAGCAGTACTTC. Together with reference TRBV7-2 and TRBJ2-7, the CDR3 gives the full variable domain: GAGVSQSPSNKVTEKGKDVELRCDPISGHTALYWYRQSLGQGLEFLIYFQGNSAPDKSGLPSDRFSAERTGGSVSTLTIQRTQQEDSAVYLCASGLQESSYEQYFGPGTRLTVT.